This T cell receptor beta chain was recovered during a study of a mutant IDH1 vaccine in newly diagnosed glioma. Study context: Vaccination followed radiotherapy alone by 4-6 weeks, or accompanied temozolomide cycles.

Measured with immunoSEQ multiplex PCR; TCRdb has only the in-frame clones, and not every one. This table holds about 29,000 clones, about 85% found once. The germline V gene encodes CDR1 SGHVS and CDR2 FNYEAQ. Trimming cost V 7 bases and J 2 bases, with 11 bases left between them. The length of the CDR3 is 14 residues. As regards this clone: Its antigen remains unknown.

Indicated time point: week 23, last vaccination. The content of each vaccine dose was 300 ug of mutant IDH1 20-mer peptide, and topical imiquimod accompanied it. The genes are TRBV7-6 and TRBJ1-4, with D unclear. Sequencing used PBMCs, obtained from a glioma patient whose treatment included an IDH1 peptide vaccine. The receptor's source is a woman aged 18-35 years with glioma. The CDR3 region has the DNA TGTGCCAGCACTCGGTCGGTCACTAATGAAAAACTGTTTTTT. It yields the protein CASTRSVTNEKLFF.